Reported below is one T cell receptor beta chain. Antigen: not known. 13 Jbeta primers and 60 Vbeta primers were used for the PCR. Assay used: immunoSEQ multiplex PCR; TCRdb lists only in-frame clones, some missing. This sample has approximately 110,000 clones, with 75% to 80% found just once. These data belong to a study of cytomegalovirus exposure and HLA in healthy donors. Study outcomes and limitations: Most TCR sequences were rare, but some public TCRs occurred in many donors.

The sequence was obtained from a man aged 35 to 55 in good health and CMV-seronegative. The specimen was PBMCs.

CDR3 in DNA: TGTGCCAGCAGCAAGGACAGGGCAAACACCATATATTTT. It is translated as CASSKDRANTIYF. V and J are TRBV7-2 and TRBJ1-3; 8 positions match TRBD1. Germline loops: CDR1 SGHTA, CDR2 FQGNSA. The junction had 3 bases not matched to a gene; V was cut back by 5 bases and J by 6 bases. This CDR3 has 13 residues.